This T cell receptor beta chain was retrieved from a study of persistence of HIV-infected CD4 T cells. Sequencing used immunoSEQ version 4 in survey mode. Repertoires were generated with immunoSEQ multiplex PCR, while TCRdb's copy carries only in-frame clones and drops some. The table lists 15,000 to 25,000 clones, around 78% of them singletons. Stimulation used approximately 9.5 ug/mL lysate from CMV-infected fibroblasts. Sorting selected CD4+ T cells upregulating both CD40 ligand and CD69. A roughly 17-hour stimulation of CD8-depleted PBMCs used anti-CD28/CD49d costimulation, CD40-blocking antibody and enfuvirtide. A note on this clone: Its antigen is not known.

This TCR was recovered from an adult man with HIV who was CMV-seropositive. The starting material was CD4+ T cells sorted from PBMCs after roughly 20-hour stimulation, obtained from a patient who received antiretroviral therapy.

The chain's CDR3 is CASSSVGLARTDTQYF. In DNA form, the CDR3 reads TGTGCCAGCAGTTCGGTAGGACTAGCGAGAACAGATACGCAGTATTTT. The chain uses TRBV6-5 and TRBJ2-3; 9 nucleotides align to TRBD2. The CDR3 runs 16 residues. The germline V gene has CDR1 MNHEY and CDR2 SVGAGI. V lost 4 bases to trimming and J lost 3 bases; unmatched junction nucleotides: 8.